The table lists the clone carrying this T cell receptor (beta chain) with a few counts. The antigen remains undetermined. In the same sample, other DNA sequences code for this CDR3. These data originate in a study of shared clonotypes between healthy human individuals. Study context: Sampling drew on donors who were a couple of women and three men aged 18 to 49. Study results and caveats: Relative to their counterparts shared across all four donors, non-shared clonotypes exhibited diminished generation probabilities. Estimated richness was generally greater in naive than memory subsets.

The split of CD4+ cells yielded CD45RA+ naive and CD45RA-negative memory subsets. Germline values: CDR1 GTSNPN, CDR2 SVGIG (reference sequence). The CDR3 is 12 residues long. The V end lost 0 bases, the J end lost 1 base, and 3 bases lay between the germline ends. TCRdb's copy holds only in-frame clones and misses some; the assay was immunoSEQ multiplex PCR. This table has millions of clones, about 92% appearing once. The sequenced sample was naive CD4+ T cells sorted from blood. Noted subset: CD45RA+ positively selected. The receptor's source is a man younger than 35 in good health. The chain has TRBV30 and TRBJ1-1; the D is unclear. CDR3 sequence reads: CAWSVSNTEAFF. CDR3 in DNA: TGTGCCTGGAGTGTCTCGAACACTGAAGCTTTCTTT. Looking up the rest from reference TRBV30 and TRBJ1-1 gives the full variable domain: SQTIHQWPATLVQPVGSPLSLECTVEGTSNPNLYWYRQAAGRGLQLLFYSVGIGQISSEVPQNLSASRPQDRQFILSSKKLLLSDSGFYLCAWSVSNTEAFFGQGTRLTVV.